These 7 T cell receptor beta chains were sequenced from one sample in a study of cytomegalovirus exposure and HLA in healthy donors. The assay was immunoSEQ multiplex PCR, and TCRdb's table has in-frame clones only and misses some. This sample has tens of thousands of clones, with 92% found just once. Sequenced input: PBMCs. All receptors derive from a man aged 18 to 30 in good health and CMV-seronegative.

The chain joins TRBV19 to TRBJ1-5, with 9 bases lining up with TRBD1. The V and J ends lost 8 bases and 3 bases, in that order; junction bases with no gene match: 2. The V gene's germline CDR1 is LNHDA and CDR2 SQIVND (reference sequence). This CDR3 has 13 amino acids. The DNA of the CDR3 is TGTGCCAGTCGGGACAGGGTCAATCAGCCCCAGCATTTT. Encoded protein: CASRDRVNQPQHF.

The CDR3 sequence: CASSIGRGLSYEQYF. The DNA of the CDR3 is TGTGCCAGTAGTATAGGGAGAGGGTTATCCTACGAGCAGTACTTC. The chain carries TRBV19 and TRBJ2-7; weak D call: TRBD2 (5 bases). The CDR3 is 15 residues long. The germline V and J ends were trimmed by 1 base and 1 base, with 11 bases remaining between them. Germline CDR1 is LNHDA and CDR2 is SQIVND (reference sequence).

This chain links TRBV6-5 with TRBJ1-2; D not certain. V was pared by 0 bases and J by 8 bases, with 4 bases between. The germline V gene has CDR1 MNHEY and CDR2 SVGAGI. This CDR3 comprises 11 residues. In nucleotides, the CDR3 is TGTGCCAGCAGTTACTCGCAGGGCTACACCTTC. It specifies CASSYSQGYTF.

CDR3 protein: CASSLNGLHPYEQYF. In DNA form, the CDR3 reads TGTGCCAGCAGTTTAAACGGACTACATCCCTACGAGCAGTACTTC. The V gene is TRBV27, the J gene TRBJ2-7, with D perhaps matching TRBD2 (6 bases). V was cut by 2 bases and J by 2 bases, with 13 bases left in between. The CDR3 consists of 15 residues. Germline V CDR1 and CDR2: MNHEY, SMNVEV (reference sequence).

The chain carries TRBV9 and TRBJ1-1; D is undetermined. Germline CDR1 and CDR2: SGDLS and YYNGEE. V shed 5 bases and J shed 1 base, with 9 bases lying between them. The CDR3 contains 13 residues. CDR3 nucleotide sequence: TGTGCCAGCAGGGCGGGATGGAACACTGAAGCTTTCTTT. Translated, it gives CASRAGWNTEAFF.

The chain links TRBV7-2 to TRBJ1-1; D is uncertain. The length of the CDR3 is 16 residues. CDR1 is SGHTA, CDR2 FQGNSA, per germline. Trimming stripped 3 bases from V and 1 base from J, with 15 bases between. The CDR3 DNA reads as TGTGCCAGCAGCTTCTCCTTTAGAGTTGGGAACACTGAAGCTTTCTTT. Translating gives CASSFSFRVGNTEAFF.

This clone showed up just once. This chain links TRBV28 with TRBJ1-5; D ambiguous. V was shortened by 5 bases and J by 9 bases, with 11 bases between the two germline ends. From germline, CDR1 is MDHEN and CDR2 SYDVKM. This CDR3 spans 12 amino acids. The chain's CDR3 is CASSAPRGPQHF. The CDR3 DNA reads as TGTGCCAGCAGTGCCCCCCGGGGGCCCCAGCATTTT.